This T cell receptor (beta chain) emerged from a study of blood T cells in healthy people across ages. The authors ran a second PCR of roughly 6 to 12 cycles using a sample-barcoded 5' primer and a J-beta primer mix. TCRdb independently ran MiXCR on the 5' RACE reads; one entry per CDR3 protein. The sample carries some 920,000 distinct CDR3 sequences, roughly 51% recorded once. CDR3 length: 17 residues. Trimming stripped 4 bases from V and 0 bases from J, with 13 bases between. Germline V gene lookup returns CDR1 KGHSH and CDR2 LQKENI. The clonotype was recovered from an older woman in good health. The sequencing input was blood. The chain joins TRBV18 to TRBJ2-6; D is perhaps TRBD2 (6 bases). The CDR3 loop reads CASSQAGPISGANVLTF. CDR3 in DNA: TGTGCCAGCTCACAAGCGGGTCCAATCTCTGGGGCCAACGTCCTGACTTTC.